This TCR beta chain was documented in a study of blood T cell repertoires in COVID-19. The method was immunoSEQ multiplex PCR; TCRdb's version includes in-frame clones alone and lacks a portion of them. This sample has 100,000 to 150,000 clones, with 82% found just once. The CDR3 is 17 residues long. V trimming: 4 bases; J trimming: 4 bases; junction bases outside the gene matches: 12. Germline-derived CDR1 and CDR2 are MNHEY and SVGEGT. J is TRBJ2-5 and V is TRBV6-2 or TRBV6-3, with 10 bases fitting TRBD1. This receptor was obtained from a woman between 65 and 79 years old with acute or convalescent COVID-19. The sample consisted of peripheral blood. In nucleotides, the CDR3 is TGTGCCAGCAGTTCGTCGAGACAGGGGGCGCGAGGAGAGACCCAGTACTTC. It is translated as CASSSSRQGARGETQYF.